These 2 T cell receptor beta chains came from one sample sequenced in a study of T cell repertoires in cytomegalovirus infection. TCRdb reprocessed the reads with MiXCR, giving one entry per CDR3 protein. In the table there are 650,000 to 900,000 distinct CDR3 sequences, around 29% of which are singletons. These receptors have no known antigen. Sequencing used cultured CD8+ T cells from PBMCs, obtained from culture after CMV antigen stimulation. The receptors come from a human donor in good health (CMV status not recorded). Some clones in this sample may be carry-over from other donors' samples.

Concerning this clonotype itself: A junction end diverges from the germline sequence, so it may reflect a read error. V gene TRBV6-1 combines with J gene TRBJ1-2; TRBD1 aligns across 7 bases. This CDR3 has 15 amino acids. Germline V lookup: CDR1 MNHNS, CDR2 SASEGT. The DNA for the CDR3 is TGTACCAGCAGTGCCCAGACAGGGCTGAACTATGGCTACACCTTC. It encodes CTSSAQTGLNYGYTF.

V usage is TRBV6-2 or TRBV6-3 and J usage is TRBJ2-5, with 8 bases that match TRBD1. CDR3 length equals 17 residues. The V segment lost 4 bases and the J segment 1 base; nucleotides outside the gene matches: 11. From germline, CDR1 is MNHEY and CDR2 SVGEGT. The CDR3 region is CASSLGQVLTPQETQYF. The CDR3 DNA reads TGTGCCAGCAGTTTGGGACAGGTTCTAACCCCCCAAGAGACCCAGTACTTC.